This TCR beta chain is from a study of memory CD4+ T cells and cytomegalovirus serostatus. Sequencing used immunoSEQ multiplex PCR; TCRdb keeps in-frame clones, though not all of them. The repertoire holds some 52,000 clones, with about 80% as singletons. Comment on this clone: The antigen remains undetermined.

Single viable CD3+CD4+CD8-CD45RO+ cells were sorted as the memory CD4+ T cells. After thawing, CD4+ T cells were positively selected. The CDR3 has 16 residues. V was trimmed by 1 base and J by 2 bases, leaving 12 bases between them. The germline V gene encodes CDR1 SGHAT and CDR2 FQNNGV. Broader study findings: CMV serostatus prediction reached median AUC approximately 0.96, or 0.89 with US-trained model.

The origin of this receptor is an adult in good health and CMV-seropositive. V gene TRBV11-2 combines with J gene TRBJ1-3; D remains ambiguous. The source material was memory CD4+ T cells from blood. For the CDR3, the DNA is TGTGCCAGCAGCTTAGTGGGTGCGGGCCCTGGAAACACCATATATTTT. Its translation is CASSLVGAGPGNTIYF.